What follows are 18 T cell receptor beta chains derived from one specimen sequenced in a study of CD8 T cells in ankylosing spondylitis. Study findings and constraints: Blood from ankylosing spondylitis patients appeared to carry a characteristic roughly eight-variant TCR beta motif.

TCRdb used MiXCR to reprocess the 5' RACE reads, holding one entry per CDR3 protein. The sample has 450,000 or so distinct CDR3 sequences, roughly 26% seen once. These receptors are not linked to any known antigen. Input material: blood, either unsorted or a sorted T cell fraction (not recorded which). These receptors came from a male donor with ankylosing spondylitis.

This clonotype was picked up a small number of times. The chain recombines TRBV12-3 or TRBV12-4 with TRBJ1-1; TRBD1 aligns across 8 bases. This CDR3 region has 15 residues. The V and J ends lost 4 bases and 7 bases, in that order; junction bases with no gene match: 11. The CDR3 DNA follows: TGTGCCAGCAGTTCGATAGGACAGGGAGCTATTGAAGCTTTCTTT. Protein sequence: CASSSIGQGAIEAFF.

The chain carries TRBV29-1 and TRBJ2-1; 7 positions match TRBD1. Germline CDR1 and CDR2: SQVTM and ANQGSEA. The CDR3 has 13 residues. With V trimmed by 4 bases and J by 4 bases, 4 bases remained unmatched. CDR3 region: CSVGSTGYNEQFF. CDR3 DNA sequence: TGCAGCGTTGGGTCGACAGGGTACAATGAGCAGTTCTTC.

In its sample, this clonotype was seen a few times. CDR3 loop: CATHSGPVGTGELFF. The CDR3 DNA reads as TGTGCCACTCATTCGGGACCGGTGGGCACCGGGGAGCTGTTTTTT. The J gene is TRBJ2-2, the V gene TRBV10-3, with D perhaps assigned TRBD1 or TRBD2 (5 bases each). Between the trimmed V and J ends, which lost 10 bases and 4 bases, there was a span of 19 bases. Germline V gene sequence: CDR1 ENHRY, CDR2 SYGVKD. This CDR3 spans 15 amino acids.

The V call is TRBV20-1, the J call TRBJ1-3; weak D call: TRBD1 (5 bases). CDR1 and CDR2 (germline): DFQATT, SNEGSKA (reference sequence). This CDR3 is built from 14 residues. The V gene lost 6 bases and the J gene lost 0 bases, with 12 bases spanning the gap. DNA for the CDR3: TGCAGTGCATGGAGGGGCCGCTCTGGAAACACCATATATTTT. The encoded protein is CSAWRGRSGNTIYF.

This clonotype was seen a few times. The V gene is TRBV5-5, the J gene TRBJ2-2; D unresolved. V was pared by 1 base and J by 1 base, with 11 bases between. CDR3 size: 16 residues. The germline V gene encodes CDR1 SGHKS and CDR2 YYEKEE (reference sequence). CDR3 loop: CASSLLPQGNTGELFF. The DNA for the CDR3 is TGTGCCAGCAGCTTGCTTCCCCAAGGGAACACCGGGGAGCTGTTTTTT.

This clonotype occurred a few times. The V call is TRBV7-9, the J call TRBJ2-7; 9 bases align to TRBD1. The germline V gene has CDR1 SEHNR and CDR2 FQNEAQ (reference sequence). This CDR3 has 15 residues. The J segment lost 5 bases and the V segment lost 4 bases, leaving 9 bases of the junction unmatched. The CDR3, as DNA: TGTGCCAGCAGCTCCCTGGGACAGGGAGATCACGAGCAGTACGTC. Its translation: CASSSLGQGDHEQYV.

The J gene is TRBJ2-2, the V gene TRBV27, with unresolved D. CDR3 length equals 12 residues. V was clipped by 5 bases and J by 9 bases, with 10 bases between them. Germline V CDR1 and CDR2: MNHEY, SMNVEV (reference sequence). The CDR3 nucleotides are TGTGCCAGCAGTAAAGACTTGAGGGAGCTGTTTTTT. It translates to CASSKDLRELFF.

This clonotype was detected only a few times. The V gene is TRBV20-1, the J gene TRBJ2-4; TRBD1 matches at 9 bases. There are 17 residues in the CDR3. V lost 3 bases to trimming and J lost 6 bases; unmatched junction nucleotides: 15. CDR1 and CDR2 (germline): DFQATT, SNEGSKA (reference sequence). The CDR3 sequence is CSASPTAGTGRANIQYF. CDR3 in DNA: TGCAGTGCTAGTCCAACCGCCGGGACAGGGAGGGCAAACATTCAGTACTTC.

This chain links TRBV6-2 or TRBV6-3 with TRBJ2-7, with TRBD2 as a possible D gene (6 bases). V shed 4 bases and J shed 6 bases, with 10 bases lying between them. This CDR3 is 12 amino acids long. CDR1 MNHEY and CDR2 SVGEGT come from the germline V gene. The CDR3 nucleotides read TGTGCCAGCAGTTTACGGGGGTCCGAGCAGTACGTC. Residues: CASSLRGSEQYV.

V usage is TRBV6-1 and J usage is TRBJ2-5, with a weak D call TRBD2 (6 bases). Between the trimmed V and J ends, which lost 7 bases and 5 bases, there was a span of 14 bases. Germline CDR1 reads MNHNS; CDR2 reads SASEGT. The CDR3 runs 13 residues. The DNA of the CDR3 is TGTGCCAGCAAGGTTGGGGGGATCGAGACCCAGTACTTC. It is translated as CASKVGGIETQYF.

The V gene is TRBV7-2, the J gene TRBJ2-1, with D possibly TRBD2 on 5 matching bases. V gave up 1 base and J gave up 6 bases, with 10 bases separating them. Germline assignment: CDR1 SGHTA and CDR2 FQGNSA. The CDR3 contains 14 residues. The CDR3 nucleotides read TGTGCCAGCAGCTTAGGGGGAGCGGTCAATGAGCAGTTCTTC. Protein product: CASSLGGAVNEQFF.

CDR3 bases: TGTGCCAGCAGTTTAGCGACTAGCGGGAGAAAGACAGATACGCAGTATTTT. Its translation: CASSLATSGRKTDTQYF. The V call is TRBV28, the J call TRBJ2-3, with 12 bases matching TRBD2. The length of the CDR3 is 17 residues. V dropped 2 bases and J dropped 3; count of bases not matched to a gene: 6. Germline V gene sequence: CDR1 MDHEN, CDR2 SYDVKM.

The gene calls are TRBV3-1 and TRBJ1-2; D remains ambiguous. V lost 2 bases and J 10 bases, leaving 5 bases between the germline ends. Germline V CDR1 and CDR2: LGHDT, YNNKEL (reference sequence). The CDR3 is 10 amino acids. This chain's CDR3 is CASSQQVYTF. The CDR3 DNA follows: TGTGCCAGCAGCCAACAGGTCTACACCTTC.

The sample holds a few counts of this clonotype. This chain uses TRBV5-1 with TRBJ1-3, with D unclear. This CDR3 has 14 amino acids. V was trimmed by 4 bases and J by 9 bases, leaving 17 bases between them. Per germline, CDR1 SGHRS and CDR2 YFSETQ. CDR3 nucleotides: TGCGCCAGCAGCCCGGACGGTTCTGGTGGCACCATATATTTT. Its protein is CASSPDGSGGTIYF.

Concerning this clonotype itself: A much larger clone lies a single base off, so this may be a read error. V usage is TRBV7-8 and J usage is TRBJ2-3; no firm D call. Germline V gene data show CDR1 as SGHVS and CDR2 as FQNEAQ. The CDR3 length is 13 residues. Trimming removed 3 bases at V and 8 bases at J, with 12 bases between. The CDR3 here is CASSFWRSATQYF. The DNA for the CDR3 is TGTGCCAGCAGCTTTTGGCGGTCAGCTACGCAGTATTTT.

The chain has TRBV7-9 and TRBJ2-5, with TRBD2 identical over 11 bases. Germline V gene sequence: CDR1 SEHNR, CDR2 FQNEAQ (reference sequence). V trimming: 5 bases; J trimming: 7 bases; junction bases outside the gene matches: 9. The CDR3 has 15 amino acids. Here the CDR3 DNA reads TGTGCCAGCAGCCCCGGGACTAGCGGACTGGGGACCCAGTACTTC. Translated, it gives CASSPGTSGLGTQYF.

There are a few counts of this clonotype. This sequence joins TRBV5-6 and TRBJ1-5; D gene unclear. The V end was cut by 0 bases, the J end by 4 bases, with 14 bases between. Per germline, CDR1 SGHDT and CDR2 YYEEEE. CDR3 length: 16 amino acids. In DNA form, the CDR3 reads TGTGCCAGCAGCTTGGCCGTAACAGCAACTAATCAGCCCCAGCATTTT. It yields the protein CASSLAVTATNQPQHF.

V gene TRBV20-1 combines with J gene TRBJ2-5; 12 bases are a match to TRBD2. From germline, CDR1 is DFQATT and CDR2 SNEGSKA (reference sequence). Losses at the gene ends were 0 bases for V and 2 bases for J; bases not matched to a gene: 1. The CDR3 length is 15 residues. In nucleotides, the CDR3 is TGCAGTGCTAGAGATGGGACTAGCGGGCAAGAGACCCAGTACTTC. It yields the protein CSARDGTSGQETQYF.